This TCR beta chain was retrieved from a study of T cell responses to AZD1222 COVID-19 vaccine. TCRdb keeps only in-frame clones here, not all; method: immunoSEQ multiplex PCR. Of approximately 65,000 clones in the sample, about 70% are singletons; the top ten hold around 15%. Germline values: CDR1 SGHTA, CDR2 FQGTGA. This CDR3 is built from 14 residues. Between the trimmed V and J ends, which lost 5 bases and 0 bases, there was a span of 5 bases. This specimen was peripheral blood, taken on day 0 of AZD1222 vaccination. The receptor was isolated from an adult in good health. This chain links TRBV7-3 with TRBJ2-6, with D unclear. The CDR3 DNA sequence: TGTGCCAGCAGCAGCGCCTCTGGGGCCAACGTCCTGACTTTC. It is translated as CASSSASGANVLTF.